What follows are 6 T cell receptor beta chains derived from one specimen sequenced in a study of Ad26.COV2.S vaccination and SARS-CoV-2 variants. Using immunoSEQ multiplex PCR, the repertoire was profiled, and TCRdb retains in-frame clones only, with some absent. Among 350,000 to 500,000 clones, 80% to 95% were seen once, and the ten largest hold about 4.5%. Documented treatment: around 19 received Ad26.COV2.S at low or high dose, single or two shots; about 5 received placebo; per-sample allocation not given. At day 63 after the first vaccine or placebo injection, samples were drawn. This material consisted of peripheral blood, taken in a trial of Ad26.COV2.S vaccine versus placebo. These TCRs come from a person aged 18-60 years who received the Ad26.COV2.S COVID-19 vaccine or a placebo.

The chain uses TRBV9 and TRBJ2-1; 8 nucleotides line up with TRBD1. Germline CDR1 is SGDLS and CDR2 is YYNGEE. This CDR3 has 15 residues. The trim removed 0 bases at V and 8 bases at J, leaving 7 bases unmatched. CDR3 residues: CASSVAGTGFHEQFF. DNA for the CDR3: TGTGCCAGCAGCGTAGCAGGGACAGGTTTCCATGAGCAGTTCTTC.

The DNA for the CDR3 is TGTGCCACCAGGCCACCGGAGGGGGGGGCGGCAGATACGCAGTATTTT. Residues: CATRPPEGGAADTQYF. V is TRBV15 and J is TRBJ2-3, with D possibly being TRBD2 (7 bases). Germline V gives CDR1 LNHNV, CDR2 YYDKDF (reference sequence). The V and J ends lost 6 bases and 4 bases respectively, with 20 bases between them. This CDR3 contains 16 residues.

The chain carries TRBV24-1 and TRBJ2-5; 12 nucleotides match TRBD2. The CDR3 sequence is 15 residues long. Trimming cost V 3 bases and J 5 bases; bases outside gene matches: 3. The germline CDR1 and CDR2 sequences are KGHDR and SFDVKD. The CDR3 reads CATSDPSGRVETQYF. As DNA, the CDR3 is TGTGCCACCAGTGATCCTAGCGGGAGGGTTGAGACCCAGTACTTC.

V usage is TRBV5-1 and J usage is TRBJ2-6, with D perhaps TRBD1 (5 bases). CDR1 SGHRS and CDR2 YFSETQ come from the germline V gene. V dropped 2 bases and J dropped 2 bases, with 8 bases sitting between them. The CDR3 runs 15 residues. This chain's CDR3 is CASSLQVAGANVLTF. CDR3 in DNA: TGCGCCAGCAGCTTACAGGTTGCTGGGGCCAACGTCCTGACTTTC.

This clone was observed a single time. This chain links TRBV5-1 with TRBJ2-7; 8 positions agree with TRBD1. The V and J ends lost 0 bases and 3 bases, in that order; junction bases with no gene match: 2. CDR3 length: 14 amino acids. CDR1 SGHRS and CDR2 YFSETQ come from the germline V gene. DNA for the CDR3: TGCGCCAGCAGCTTGGTTGGGACAGGCTACGAGCAGTACTTC. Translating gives CASSLVGTGYEQYF. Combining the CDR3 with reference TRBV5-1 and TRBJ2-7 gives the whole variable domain KAGVTQTPRYLIKTRGQQVTLSCSPISGHRSVSWYQQTPGQGLQFLFEYFSETQRNKGNFPGRFSGRQFSNSRSEMNVSTLELGDSALYLCASSLVGTGYEQYFGPGTRLTVT.

CDR3 in DNA: TGTGCCAGCAGTCGGACAGGGCAGCAGTTCTTC. Its translation: CASSRTGQQFF. The chain links TRBV28 to TRBJ2-1; TRBD1 aligns across 8 bases. Trimming took 5 bases from V and 11 from J; bases not matched to a gene: 2. The CDR3 totals 11 residues. Germline V CDR1 and CDR2: MDHEN, SYDVKM.